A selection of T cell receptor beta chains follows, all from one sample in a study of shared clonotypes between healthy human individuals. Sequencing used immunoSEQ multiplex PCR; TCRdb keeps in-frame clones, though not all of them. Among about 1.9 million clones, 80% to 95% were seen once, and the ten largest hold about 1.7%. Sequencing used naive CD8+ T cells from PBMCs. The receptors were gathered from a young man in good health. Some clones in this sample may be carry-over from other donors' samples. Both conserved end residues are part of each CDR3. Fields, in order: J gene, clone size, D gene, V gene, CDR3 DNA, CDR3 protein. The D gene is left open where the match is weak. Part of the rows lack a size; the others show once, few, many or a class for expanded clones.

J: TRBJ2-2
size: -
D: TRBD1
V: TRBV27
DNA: TGTGCCAGCAGTTTCAGGGGGATTGATTTCGGGGAGCTGTTTTTT
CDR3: CASSFRGIDFGELFF

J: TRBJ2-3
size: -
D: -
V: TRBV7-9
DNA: TGTGCCAGCAGCCGCCAAGATACGCAGTATTTT
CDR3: CASSRQDTQYF

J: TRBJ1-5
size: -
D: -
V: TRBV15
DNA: TGTGCCACCAGCAGAGGGGGCCACATCAGGGGAGGGGGTCAGCCCCAGCATTTT
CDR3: CATSRGGHIRGGGQPQHF

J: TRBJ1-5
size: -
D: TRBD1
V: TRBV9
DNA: TGTGCCAGCAGCTATGGGACAGGGGGCCAGCCCCAGCATTTT
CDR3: CASSYGTGGQPQHF

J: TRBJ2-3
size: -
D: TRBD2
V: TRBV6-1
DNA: TGTGCCAGCAGTGAAGCGGTCATAGCGGGAGGTCCAGATACGCAGTATTTT
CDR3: CASSEAVIAGGPDTQYF

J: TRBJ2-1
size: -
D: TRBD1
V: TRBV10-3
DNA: TGTGCCATCAGGGGCCGAAGTGTGGATAGGCAGGGGGTTTACAATGAGCAGTTCTTC
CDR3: CAIRGRSVDRQGVYNEQFF

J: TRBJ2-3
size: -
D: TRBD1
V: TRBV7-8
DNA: TGTGCCAGCAGCCCCGGGACAGGTGGCACAGATACGCAGTATTTT
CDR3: CASSPGTGGTDTQYF

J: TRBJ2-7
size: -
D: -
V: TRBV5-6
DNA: TGTGCCAGCAGCTTGGCCCTGAGTGGCGAGCAGTACTTC
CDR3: CASSLALSGEQYF

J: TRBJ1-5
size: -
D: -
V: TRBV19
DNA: TGTGCCAGTAGTATGGGACTTTATCAGCCCCAGCATTTT
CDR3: CASSMGLYQPQHF

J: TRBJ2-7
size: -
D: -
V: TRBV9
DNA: TGTGCCAGCAGCGTAGATCTAGGCCGCGCGTCCTACGAGCAGTACTTC
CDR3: CASSVDLGRASYEQYF

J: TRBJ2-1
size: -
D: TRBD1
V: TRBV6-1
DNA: TGTGCCAGCACCTATCCGGGACAGAACAATGAGCAGTTCTTC
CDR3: CASTYPGQNNEQFF

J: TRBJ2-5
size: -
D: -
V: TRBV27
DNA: TGTGCCAGCAGTGGGACGCGAACCGGTCTAGAGACCCAGTACTTC
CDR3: CASSGTRTGLETQYF

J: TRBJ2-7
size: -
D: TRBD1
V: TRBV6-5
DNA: TGTGCCAGCAGTTGGCGGACAGGGGGCTACGAGCAGTACTTC
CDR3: CASSWRTGGYEQYF

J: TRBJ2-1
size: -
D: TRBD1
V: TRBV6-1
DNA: TGTGCCAGCAGTGAAGCAGGGGGCTTGTCCTACAATGAGCAGTTCTTC
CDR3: CASSEAGGLSYNEQFF

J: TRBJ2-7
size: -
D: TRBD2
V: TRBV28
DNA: TGTGCCAGCAGCCCCTCCGGGGGGTACGAGCAGTACTTC
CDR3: CASSPSGGYEQYF

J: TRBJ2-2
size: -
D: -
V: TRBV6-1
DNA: TGTGCCAGCTACAATCAACCTCCTAACACCGGGGAGCTGTTTTTT
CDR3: CASYNQPPNTGELFF

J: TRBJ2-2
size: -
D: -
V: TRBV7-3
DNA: TGTGCCAGCAGCTTATCGCCTTCCGGGGAGCTGTTTTTT
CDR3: CASSLSPSGELFF

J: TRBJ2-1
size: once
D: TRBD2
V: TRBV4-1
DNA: TGCGCCAGCAGCCAAGAAGGTACCGGGAGGGCGAATGAGCAGTTCTTC
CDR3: CASSQEGTGRANEQFF

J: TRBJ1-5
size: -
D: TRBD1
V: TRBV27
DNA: TGTGCCAGCAGTCCCTCGTCGGGACAGGTTCGCTTTCCCCAGCATTTT
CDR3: CASSPSSGQVRFPQHF

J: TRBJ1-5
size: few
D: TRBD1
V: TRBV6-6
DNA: TGTGCCAGCAGTTACTCCCGACAGGGGAATCAGCCCCAGCATTTT
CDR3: CASSYSRQGNQPQHF

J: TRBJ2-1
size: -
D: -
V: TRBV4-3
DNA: TGCGCCAGCAGCCGAGGAATGAAGGACAATGAGCAGTTCTTC
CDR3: CASSRGMKDNEQFF

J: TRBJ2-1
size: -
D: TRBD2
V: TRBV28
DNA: TGTGCCAGCAAGGCCGGGAGGAGGTCCTACAATGAGCAGTTCTTC
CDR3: CASKAGRRSYNEQFF

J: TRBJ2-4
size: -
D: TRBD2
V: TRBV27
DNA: TGTGCCAGCAGTTGGGGCCCCGCGGGAGCCGGAAACATTCAGTACTTC
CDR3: CASSWGPAGAGNIQYF

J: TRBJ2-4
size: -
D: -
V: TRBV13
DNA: TGTGCCAGCAGCTTTGCAAGGGGAAACATTCAGTACTTC
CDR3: CASSFARGNIQYF

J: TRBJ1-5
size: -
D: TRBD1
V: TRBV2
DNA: TGTGCCAGTACCGGGACAGTCGATAGCAATCAGCCCCAGCATTTT
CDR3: CASTGTVDSNQPQHF

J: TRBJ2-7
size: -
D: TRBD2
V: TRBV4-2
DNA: TGTGCCAGCAGCCGAGAGAGGAGCGGGAGGTACGAGCAGTACTTC
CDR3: CASSRERSGRYEQYF

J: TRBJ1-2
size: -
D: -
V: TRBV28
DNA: TGTGCCAGCAGCTACAGAGTACCGAACTATGGCTACACCTTC
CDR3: CASSYRVPNYGYTF

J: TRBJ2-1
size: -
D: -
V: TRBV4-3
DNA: TGCGCCAGCAGCCAAGATCTTTCCGCTTCGAATATACACAATGAGCAGTTCTTC
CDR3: CASSQDLSASNIHNEQFF

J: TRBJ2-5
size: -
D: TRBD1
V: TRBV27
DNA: TGTGCCAGCAGTGCCGACCGGGACAGAGAGACCCAGTACTTC
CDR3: CASSADRDRETQYF

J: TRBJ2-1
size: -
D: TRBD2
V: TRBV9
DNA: TGTGCCAGCAGCGGACTAGCGGGACTATACCAGTTCTTC
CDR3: CASSGLAGLYQFF

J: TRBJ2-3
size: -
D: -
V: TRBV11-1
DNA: TGTGCCAGCAGCGGCCTTGGGGCAGATACGCAGTATTTT
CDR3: CASSGLGADTQYF

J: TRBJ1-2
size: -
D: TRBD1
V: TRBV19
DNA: TGTGCCAGTATTTCAACCGGGACAGCTAGCAACTATGGCTACACCTTC
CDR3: CASISTGTASNYGYTF

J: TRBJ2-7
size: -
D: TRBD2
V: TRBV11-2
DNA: TGTGCCAGCAGCCCCAGCGGGGTTCACTACGAGCAGTACTTC
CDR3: CASSPSGVHYEQYF

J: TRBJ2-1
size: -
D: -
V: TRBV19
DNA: TGTGCCAGTAGTATCCCGAACAATGAGCAGTTCTTC
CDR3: CASSIPNNEQFF

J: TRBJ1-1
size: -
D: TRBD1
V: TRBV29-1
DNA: TGCAGCGTTGCAGGGGGTTTGAGCACTGAAGCTTTCTTT
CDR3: CSVAGGLSTEAFF

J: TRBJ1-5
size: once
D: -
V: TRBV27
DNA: TGTGCCAGCAGTTTACTGGGCGGGGTTGGGAATCAGCCCCAGCATTTT
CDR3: CASSLLGGVGNQPQHF

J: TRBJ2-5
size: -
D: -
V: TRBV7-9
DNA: TGTGCAAGCGGGTTTTCAGACCGGGAGACCCAGTACTTC
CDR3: CASGFSDRETQYF

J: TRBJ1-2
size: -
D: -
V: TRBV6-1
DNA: TGTGCCACGATCCTACAGGGTTTCGGGGGCTACACCTTC
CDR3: CATILQGFGGYTF

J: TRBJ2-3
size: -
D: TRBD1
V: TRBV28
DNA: TGTGCCAGCAGTTTTTACAGGGGGCAAGATACGCAGTATTTT
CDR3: CASSFYRGQDTQYF

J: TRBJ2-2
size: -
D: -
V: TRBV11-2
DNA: TGTGCCAGCAGCGAACTAGCCGTGGGGGAGCTGTTTTTT
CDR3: CASSELAVGELFF

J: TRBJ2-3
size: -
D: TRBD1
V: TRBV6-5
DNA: TGTGCCAGCAGCTCCGGGACAGGGTACTCAATGGCGCAGTATTTT
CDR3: CASSSGTGYSMAQYF

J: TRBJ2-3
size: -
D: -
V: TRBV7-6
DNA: TGTGCCAGCAGCTTAGTGGCCCTGCTAGGGCCTGCTACAGATACGCAGTATTTT
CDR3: CASSLVALLGPATDTQYF

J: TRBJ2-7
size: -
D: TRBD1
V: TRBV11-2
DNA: TGTGCCAGCAGCACCCAAGGACAGGGTACGTACGAGCAGTACTTC
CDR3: CASSTQGQGTYEQYF

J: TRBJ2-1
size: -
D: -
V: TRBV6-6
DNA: TGTGCCACTGTCCAGGATAGAAGCTCCTACAATGAGCAGTTCTTC
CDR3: CATVQDRSSYNEQFF

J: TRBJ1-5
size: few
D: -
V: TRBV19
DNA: TGTGCCAGTAATCAGGGCTCTATTCAGCCCCAGCATTTT
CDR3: CASNQGSIQPQHF

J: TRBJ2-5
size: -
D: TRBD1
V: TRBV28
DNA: TGTGCCAGCAGCCACGGGACAGGGTGGGAGACCCAGTACTTC
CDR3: CASSHGTGWETQYF

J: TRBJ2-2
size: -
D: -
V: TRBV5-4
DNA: TGTGCCAGCAGCTATACGGGGAACACCGGGGAGCTGTTTTTT
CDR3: CASSYTGNTGELFF

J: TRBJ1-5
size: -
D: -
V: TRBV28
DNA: TGTGCCAGCAGTTTATCTCATAGCAATCAGCCCCAGCATTTT
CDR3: CASSLSHSNQPQHF

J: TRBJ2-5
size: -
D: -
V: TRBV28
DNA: TGTGCCAGCAATTGGGCCCGGGGCGGGGAGACCCAGTACTTC
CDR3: CASNWARGGETQYF

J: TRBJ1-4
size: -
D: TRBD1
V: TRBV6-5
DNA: TGTGCCAGCAGTGCGACAGGGGCCCCGTGGGAAAAACTGTTTTTT
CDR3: CASSATGAPWEKLFF

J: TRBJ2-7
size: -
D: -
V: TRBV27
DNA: TGTGCCAGCAGCCTACAGACCGACCACTCCTACGAGCAGTACTTC
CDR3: CASSLQTDHSYEQYF

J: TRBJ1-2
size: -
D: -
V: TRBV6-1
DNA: TGTGCCAGCAGTGAAGGAGAATTCTACTATGGCTACACCTTC
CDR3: CASSEGEFYYGYTF

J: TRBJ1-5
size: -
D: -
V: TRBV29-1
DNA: TGCAGCGTTGAAGTTTTTGGAGCCCAGCATTTT
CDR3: CSVEVFGAQHF

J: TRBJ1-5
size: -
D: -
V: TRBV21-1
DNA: TGTGCCAGCAGTCGGACAGGGCCGAAGCAGCCCCAGCATTTT
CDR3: CASSRTGPKQPQHF

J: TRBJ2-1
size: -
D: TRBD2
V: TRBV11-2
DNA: TGTGCCAGCAGCTTAGGCCCTAGCGGGAGTTTTAGTGAGCAGTTCTTC
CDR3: CASSLGPSGSFSEQFF

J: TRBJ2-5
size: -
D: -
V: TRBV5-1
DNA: TGCGCCAGCAGCGGAACGGGACGGAAAGAGACCCAGTACTTC
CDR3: CASSGTGRKETQYF